The 8 T cell receptor beta chains in this list originate from one sample, sequenced in a study of T cell changes during pregnancy in multiple sclerosis. Assay used: immunoSEQ multiplex PCR; TCRdb lists only in-frame clones, some missing. The data show 93,000 or so clones, 80% to 95% seen once. The sequences come from peripheral blood, collected before pregnancy. Receptor source: a female donor with multiple sclerosis, enrolled in a pregnancy study.

The V call is TRBV5-6, the J call TRBJ2-7; 9 bases are a match to TRBD1. J gave up 0 bases and V 4 bases, and 5 bases lay outside the gene matches. Germline V gene lookup returns CDR1 SGHDT and CDR2 YYEEEE. The CDR3 has 15 residues. CDR3 bases: TGTGCCAGCAGCCCCGGGACAGGGAGCTCCTACGAGCAGTACTTC. It codes for CASSPGTGSSYEQYF.

The chain carries TRBV4-1 and TRBJ2-3; 9 bases match TRBD2. The CDR3 runs to 15 residues. Germline V gene sequence: CDR1 MGHRA, CDR2 YSYEKL. The ends lost 0 bases at V and 7 bases at J; junction bases unmatched: 5. The CDR3 protein is CASSQDHSGRNTQYF. The DNA for the CDR3 is TGCGCCAGCAGCCAAGATCATAGCGGGAGAAATACGCAGTATTTT.

The chain couples TRBV5-4 to TRBJ2-1; 10 nucleotides align to TRBD1. The ends lost 5 bases at V and 3 bases at J; junction bases unmatched: 8. The germline V gene has CDR1 SGHNT and CDR2 YYREEE (reference sequence). The CDR3 is 16 residues long. The CDR3 is CASSPDGDRGYNEQFF. Written as DNA, the CDR3 is TGTGCCAGCAGTCCAGATGGGGACAGGGGCTACAATGAGCAGTTCTTC.

The rearrangement links TRBV4-1 to TRBJ1-1, with no clear D. V was shortened by 0 bases and J by 4 bases, with 9 bases between the two germline ends. The CDR3 sequence is 14 residues long. Germline V lookup: CDR1 MGHRA, CDR2 YSYEKL. CDR3 sequence reads: CASSQDRGSTEAFF. The CDR3 coding sequence is TGCGCCAGCAGCCAAGATCGGGGTTCCACTGAAGCTTTCTTT.

This rearrangement joins TRBV6-1 to TRBJ2-7, with D possibly matching TRBD2 (6 bases). Germline values: CDR1 MNHNS, CDR2 SASEGT. The CDR3 is 15 residues long. V lost 8 bases and J 4 bases, leaving 21 bases between the germline ends. The CDR3 is CASRMGGKDDYEQYF. The CDR3 DNA follows: TGTGCCAGCCGAATGGGCGGGAAAGACGATTACGAGCAGTACTTC.

The chain combines TRBV7-8 with TRBJ2-7; TRBD2 matches at 7 bases. The CDR3 totals 16 residues. Germline V gene sequence: CDR1 SGHVS, CDR2 FQNEAQ. V trimming: 2 bases; J trimming: 1 base; junction bases outside the gene matches: 8. This CDR3 is CASSLRVPGLSYEQYF. CDR3 DNA sequence: TGTGCCAGCAGCTTAAGAGTGCCGGGACTATCCTACGAGCAGTACTTC.

V and J are TRBV7-9 and TRBJ2-3; weak D call: TRBD2 (6 bases). The V end was cut by 5 bases, the J end by 2 bases, with 17 bases between. The V gene's germline CDR1 is SEHNR and CDR2 FQNEAQ (reference sequence). The CDR3 sequence is 16 residues long. CDR3 sequence: CASSLLRDSITDTQYF. CDR3 DNA: TGTGCCAGCAGCCTCCTCCGGGACTCAATCACAGATACGCAGTATTTT.

The J gene is TRBJ1-4, the V gene TRBV2; the D gene is possibly TRBD1 (5 bases). The CDR3 is 13 amino acids. V lost 4 bases and J 4 bases, leaving 7 bases between the germline ends. CDR1 and CDR2 from the germline V gene are SNHLY and FYNNEI. The CDR3 sequence is CASSAGRNEKLFF. CDR3 coding DNA: TGTGCCAGCAGTGCAGGGCGTAATGAAAAACTGTTTTTT.